This is a list of T cell receptor beta chains from one sample in a study of control samples from healthy donors and cancer patients. TCRdb keeps only in-frame clones here, not all; method: immunoSEQ multiplex PCR. The profile shows roughly 200,000 clones, roughly 91% of them singletons. Material for sequencing was blood. Source of these receptors: a young man in good health. Both conserved end residues are trimmed from each CDR3.

TRBJ2-7	TRBV5-6	ASSFVQGQVNEQY
TRBJ2-1	TRBV7-8	ASSPPVQETSYNEQF
TRBJ1-5	TRBV7-6	ASSPGTIDQPQH
TRBJ1-2	TRBV3-1/TRBV3-2	ASSQDRTAYGYT
TRBJ1-1	TRBV19	ASSIRGEAF
TRBJ1-6	TRBV7-9	ASSSDLGQSDSPLH
TRBJ2-7	TRBV7-9	ASSLGGLAYEQY
TRBJ1-4	TRBV25-1	ASSDFLGEKLF
TRBJ1-2	TRBV27	ASSPGTIANYGYT
TRBJ1-5	TRBV2	ASTGQGATAQH
TRBJ1-5	TRBV6-5	ASRQAGGNQPQH
TRBJ2-3	TRBV9	ASSVTGTGTDTQY
TRBJ1-6	TRBV28	ASGGQLSPLH
TRBJ1-2	TRBV5-4	ASSLSQGSYGYT
TRBJ2-4	TRBV19	ASKPDSAKNIQY
TRBJ1-4	TRBV19	ASSRLMEYNEKLF
TRBJ2-2	TRBV6-1	ASSEAVHNTGELF
TRBJ1-1	TRBV19	ASSIKGVNTEAF
TRBJ1-2	TRBV24-1	ATSEGISYGYT
TRBJ2-5	TRBV6-5	ASNHAGIQETQY
TRBJ2-7	TRBV4-1	ASSQDWREGLAGSYEQY
TRBJ1-1	TRBV6-5	ASSRDYTEAF
TRBJ1-5	TRBV30	AWKSGGSNQPQH
TRBJ2-3	TRBV3-1/TRBV3-2	ASSQVKGGGTDTQY
TRBJ1-2	TRBV3-1/TRBV3-2	ASSQGQNYGYT
TRBJ2-7	TRBV3-1/TRBV3-2	ASSFGDSYEQY
TRBJ1-3	TRBV4-1	ASSRNQVTGTGNTIY
TRBJ1-4	TRBV5-1	ASSLSPGDEKLF
TRBJ1-5	TRBV20-1	SASGHDRVAQH
TRBJ1-1	TRBV15	ATSNTWTEAF
TRBJ1-5	TRBV18	ASSPDRGPYSNQPQH
TRBJ2-5	TRBV14	ASSLKGTQY
TRBJ1-2	TRBV4-1	ASSQDRRVDYGYT
TRBJ2-2	TRBV7-3	ASSSTGMSTGELF
TRBJ1-2	TRBV5-4	ASSLSGDRGSYGYT
TRBJ2-5	TRBV5-6	ASSLGVSGETQY
TRBJ2-3	TRBV5-8	ASSLIPGQGTDTQY
TRBJ1-1	TRBV5-4	ASSLVTVNTEAF
TRBJ1-3	TRBV2	ASSREPLSGNTIY
TRBJ2-3	TRBV19	ASSMTGGSDTQY
TRBJ1-6	TRBV18	ASSPRAESSYNSPLH
TRBJ2-7	TRBV11-2	ASSLDLLGRGY
TRBJ1-3	TRBV4-1	ASSQDSDRGNTIY
TRBJ1-1	TRBV20-1	SARETEAF
TRBJ2-5	TRBV15	ATTPGQTDVETQY
TRBJ1-3	TRBV5-5	ASTLRGTGSGNTIY
TRBJ1-2	TRBV5-4	ASSLDGVLGYGYT
TRBJ2-2	TRBV7-9	ASSTGGGNTGELF
TRBJ2-1	TRBV19	ASSVSGGDYNEQF
TRBJ2-3	TRBV5-4	ASSLLAADTQY
TRBJ2-2	TRBV5-1	ASSLAGVDTGELF
TRBJ1-5	TRBV18	ASSPPPGAGNQPQH